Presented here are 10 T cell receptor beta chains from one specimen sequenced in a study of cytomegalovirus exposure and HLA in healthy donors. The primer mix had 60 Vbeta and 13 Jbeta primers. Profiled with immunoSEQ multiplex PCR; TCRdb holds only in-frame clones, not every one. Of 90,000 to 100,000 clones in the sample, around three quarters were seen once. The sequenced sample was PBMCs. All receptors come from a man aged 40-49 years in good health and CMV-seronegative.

CDR3 coding DNA: TGTGCCAGCTCAGCTGGACAGGGGCCTGGAAACACCATATATTTT. It specifies CASSAGQGPGNTIYF. The rearrangement uses TRBV18 and TRBJ1-3; TRBD1 matches at 9 bases. V lost 5 bases, J lost 2 bases, and 4 bases stayed unmatched. CDR1 KGHSH and CDR2 LQKENI come from the germline V gene. The CDR3 is made up of 15 amino acids.

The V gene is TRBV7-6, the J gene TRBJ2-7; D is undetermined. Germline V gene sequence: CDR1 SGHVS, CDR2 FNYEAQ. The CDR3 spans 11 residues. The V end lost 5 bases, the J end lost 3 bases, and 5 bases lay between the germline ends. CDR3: CASSPGYEQYF. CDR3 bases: TGTGCCAGCAGCCCAGGCTACGAGCAGTACTTC.

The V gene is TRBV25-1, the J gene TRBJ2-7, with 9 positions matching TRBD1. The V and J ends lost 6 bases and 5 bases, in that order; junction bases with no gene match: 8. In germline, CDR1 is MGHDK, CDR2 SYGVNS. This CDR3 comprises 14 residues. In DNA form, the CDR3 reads TGTGCCAGCAGCCCCGACAGGGGGATGAACGAGCAGTACTTC. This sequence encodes CASSPDRGMNEQYF.

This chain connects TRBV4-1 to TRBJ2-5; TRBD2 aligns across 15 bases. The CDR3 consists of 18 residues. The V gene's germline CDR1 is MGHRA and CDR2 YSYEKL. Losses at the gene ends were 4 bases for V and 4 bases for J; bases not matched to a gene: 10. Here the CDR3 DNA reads TGCGCCAGCAGCCTCGGACTAGCGGGAGGGGGCGAGGGAGAGACCCAGTACTTC. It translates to CASSLGLAGGGEGETQYF.

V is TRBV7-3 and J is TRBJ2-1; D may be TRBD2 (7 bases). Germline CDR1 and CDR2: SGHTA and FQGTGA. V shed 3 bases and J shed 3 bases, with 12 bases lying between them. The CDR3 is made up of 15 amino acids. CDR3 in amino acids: CASSFRGGGYNEQFF. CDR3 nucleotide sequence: TGTGCCAGCAGCTTCCGAGGGGGGGGCTACAATGAGCAGTTCTTC.

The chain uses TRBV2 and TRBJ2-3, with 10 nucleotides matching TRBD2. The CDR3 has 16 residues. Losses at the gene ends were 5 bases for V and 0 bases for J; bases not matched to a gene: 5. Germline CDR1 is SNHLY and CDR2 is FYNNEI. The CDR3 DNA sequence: TGTGCCAGCAGTTTTCGACTAGCGGGTAGCACAGATACGCAGTATTTT. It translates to CASSFRLAGSTDTQYF.

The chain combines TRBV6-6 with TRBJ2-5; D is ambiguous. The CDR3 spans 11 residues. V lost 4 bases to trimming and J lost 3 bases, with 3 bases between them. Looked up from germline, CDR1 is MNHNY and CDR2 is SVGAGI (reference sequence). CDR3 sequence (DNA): TGTGCCAGCAGTTTAAAAGAGACCCAGTACTTC. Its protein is CASSLKETQYF.

The CDR3 is CASNIGESPLHF. DNA for the CDR3: TGTGCCAGCAACATAGGGGAATCACCCCTCCACTTT. The chain has TRBV11-2 and TRBJ1-6; possibly TRBD1 for D (5 bases). V lost 7 bases, J lost 10 bases, and 11 bases lay in between. Germline CDR1 is SGHAT and CDR2 is FQNNGV. The CDR3 runs 12 residues.

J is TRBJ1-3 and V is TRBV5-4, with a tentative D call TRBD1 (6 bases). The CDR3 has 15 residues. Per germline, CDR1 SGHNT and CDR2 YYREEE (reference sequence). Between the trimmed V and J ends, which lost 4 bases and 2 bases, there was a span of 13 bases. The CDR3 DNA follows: TGTGCCAGCAGCACAGGGATTTCTGCTGGAAACACCATATATTTT. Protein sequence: CASSTGISAGNTIYF.

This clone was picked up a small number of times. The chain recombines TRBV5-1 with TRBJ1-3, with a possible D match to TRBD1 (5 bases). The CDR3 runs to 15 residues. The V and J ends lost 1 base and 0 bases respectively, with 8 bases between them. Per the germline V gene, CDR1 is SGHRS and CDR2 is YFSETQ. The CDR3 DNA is TGCGCCAGCAGCTTGACCCAGGGCTCTGGAAACACCATATATTTT. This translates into CASSLTQGSGNTIYF.